The rows below give T cell receptor beta chains drawn from one sample of a study of PD-1 blockade in classical Hodgkin lymphoma. Clones were sequenced by immunoSEQ multiplex PCR, and TCRdb holds only the in-frame ones, with some missing. The repertoire holds under 80,000 clones, with about 93% as singletons. The sample comprised peripheral blood mononuclear cells (PBMCs). The source of these receptors is a human donor with classical Hodgkin lymphoma. The CDR3 runs from the conserved cysteine through the conserved F or W. The D gene is left open where the match is weak. Only part of the rows carry a size: once, few, many, or a class if the clone is expanded.

v_gene	j_gene	d_gene	abundance	CDR3aa	CDR3nt
TRBV5-1	TRBJ1-4	NA	NA	CASSDTGRGTNEKLFF	TGCGCCAGCAGCGATACAGGGAGAGGGACTAATGAAAAACTGTTTTTT
TRBV5-4	TRBJ1-2	NA	NA	CASRYGGTLNYGYTF	TGTGCCAGCAGGTATGGCGGGACGCTGAACTATGGCTACACCTTC
TRBV9	TRBJ2-1	TRBD2	NA	CASSGGTSGNTYNEQFF	TGTGCCAGCAGCGGCGGGACTAGCGGGAATACCTACAATGAGCAGTTCTTC
TRBV7-9	TRBJ1-3	NA	NA	CASSLPRRYGNTIYF	TGTGCCAGCAGCTTACCGCGGCGCTATGGAAACACCATATATTTT
TRBV2	TRBJ2-7	TRBD1	NA	CASSWDRVYEQYF	TGTGCCAGCAGCTGGGACAGGGTTTACGAGCAGTACTTC
TRBV11-2	TRBJ1-5	TRBD1	once	CASSPDRVDQPQHF	TGTGCCAGCAGCCCCGACAGGGTGGATCAGCCCCAGCATTTT
TRBV7-9	TRBJ2-5	TRBD1	NA	CASSRLRDREETQYF	TGTGCCAGCAGCAGACTAAGGGACAGGGAAGAGACCCAGTACTTC
TRBV27	TRBJ2-3	NA	NA	CASSPPDFASVSQYF	TGTGCCAGCAGTCCCCCAGACTTCGCATCGGTATCCCAGTATTTT
TRBV7-9	TRBJ1-2	NA	NA	CASSRASNYGYTF	TGTGCCAGCAGCCGCGCTTCGAACTATGGCTACACCTTC
TRBV7-9	TRBJ2-2	NA	NA	CASSYPGAGELFF	TGTGCCAGCAGCTACCCTGGGGCCGGGGAGCTGTTTTTT
TRBV7-6	TRBJ2-3	NA	NA	CASSLARKALGTDTQYF	TGTGCCAGCAGCTTAGCGCGGAAGGCATTGGGCACAGATACGCAGTATTTT
TRBV6-6	TRBJ2-7	TRBD1	NA	CASSYSVRTGEQYF	TGTGCCAGCAGTTACTCGGTCAGGACAGGCGAGCAGTACTTC
TRBV9	TRBJ1-2	TRBD1	NA	CASTKIGDSNYGYTF	TGTGCCAGCACGAAAATTGGGGACAGTAACTATGGCTACACCTTC
TRBV5-1	TRBJ1-1	NA	NA	CASSLVGPPNTEAFF	TGCGCCAGCAGCTTGGTTGGCCCCCCGAACACTGAAGCTTTCTTT
TRBV6-5	TRBJ1-1	TRBD1	NA	CASRRDRGLGEAFF	TGTGCCAGCAGACGCGACAGGGGTCTTGGTGAAGCTTTCTTT
TRBV6-6	TRBJ1-2	NA	NA	CASSYEAGTYYGYTF	TGTGCCAGCAGTTACGAGGCAGGAACATACTATGGCTACACCTTC
TRBV6-4	TRBJ2-1	TRBD2	NA	CASSDLAESSYNEQFF	TGTGCCAGCAGTGACCTAGCGGAAAGCTCCTACAATGAGCAGTTCTTC
TRBV6-1	TRBJ1-1	NA	once	CASRSLTEAFF	TGTGCCAGTAGGTCCTTGACTGAAGCTTTCTTT
TRBV7-2	TRBJ2-1	NA	NA	CASSLGANSNEQFF	TGTGCCAGCAGCTTAGGGGCCAATTCCAATGAGCAGTTCTTC
TRBV9	TRBJ2-2	NA	NA	CASSPVTRGGELFF	TGTGCCAGCAGCCCTGTAACCCGGGGGGGGGAGCTGTTTTTT
TRBV9	TRBJ2-1	NA	once	CASSPRPAGTYNEQFF	TGTGCCAGCAGCCCCCGACCCGCCGGAACCTACAATGAGCAGTTCTTC
TRBV19	TRBJ1-4	NA	NA	CASRQDINEKLFF	TGTGCCAGTAGACAGGATATTAATGAAAAACTGTTTTTT
TRBV5-1	TRBJ1-2	NA	NA	CASSLDSSSGGYTF	TGCGCCAGCAGCTTGGATAGCAGCTCGGGTGGCTACACCTTC
TRBV29-1	TRBJ1-2	NA	NA	CSVDSGSLNYGYTF	TGCAGCGTTGATTCTGGCTCCTTGAACTATGGCTACACCTTC
TRBV9	TRBJ2-7	NA	NA	CASSVGGPYEQYF	TGTGCCAGCAGCGTAGGCGGCCCCTACGAGCAGTACTTC
TRBV5-6	TRBJ1-2	NA	NA	CASSPSSYRGYTF	TGTGCCAGCAGCCCAAGTTCCTATCGCGGCTACACCTTC
TRBV27	TRBJ2-1	NA	NA	CASSLETAFSYNEQFF	TGTGCCAGCAGTTTGGAGACCGCCTTCTCCTACAATGAGCAGTTCTTC
TRBV6-5	TRBJ2-5	NA	NA	CASSRQPETQYF	TGTGCCAGCAGTAGACAGCCAGAGACCCAGTACTTC
TRBV7-2	TRBJ1-1	NA	NA	CASSLWGTEAFF	TGTGCCAGCAGCCTCTGGGGCACTGAAGCTTTCTTT
TRBV5-5	TRBJ1-2	TRBD1	NA	CASSLDPDRGFGYTF	TGTGCCAGCAGCTTGGATCCGGACAGGGGGTTCGGCTACACCTTC
TRBV11-1	TRBJ1-1	NA	NA	CASSFDGRVNTEAFF	TGTGCCAGCAGCTTCGACGGCAGGGTGAACACTGAAGCTTTCTTT
TRBV29-1	TRBJ2-7	TRBD2	NA	CSASSGAYEQYF	TGCAGCGCGTCTAGCGGGGCCTACGAGCAGTACTTC
TRBV5-1	TRBJ1-4	NA	NA	CASSLFQGLNEKLFF	TGCGCCAGCAGCTTGTTTCAGGGCCTTAATGAAAAACTGTTTTTT
TRBV10-3	TRBJ2-1	TRBD2	NA	CAISDGSGSVREQFF	TGTGCCATCAGTGACGGTAGCGGGAGTGTTCGTGAGCAGTTCTTC
TRBV19	TRBJ2-4	NA	NA	CASSIGTSVNPAKNIQYF	TGTGCCAGTAGTATAGGGACATCAGTTAACCCAGCCAAAAACATTCAGTACTTC